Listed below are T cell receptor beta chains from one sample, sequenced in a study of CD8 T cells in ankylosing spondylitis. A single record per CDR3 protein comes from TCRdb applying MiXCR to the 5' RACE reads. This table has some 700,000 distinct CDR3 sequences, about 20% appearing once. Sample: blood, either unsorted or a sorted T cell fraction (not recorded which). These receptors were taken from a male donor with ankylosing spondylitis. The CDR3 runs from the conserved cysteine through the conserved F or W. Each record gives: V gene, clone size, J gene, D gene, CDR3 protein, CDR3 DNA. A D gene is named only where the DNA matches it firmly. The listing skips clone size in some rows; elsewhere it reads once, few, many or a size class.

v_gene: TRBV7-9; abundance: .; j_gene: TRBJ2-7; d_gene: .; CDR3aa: CASSLLGQTRTYEQYF; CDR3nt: TGTGCCAGCAGCCTCCTGGGACAAACTAGAACCTACGAGCAGTACTTC
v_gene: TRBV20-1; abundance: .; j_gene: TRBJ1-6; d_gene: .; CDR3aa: CSARRGELHSPLHF; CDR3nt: TGCAGTGCTAGACGGGGAGAGCTCCATTCACCCCTCCACTTT
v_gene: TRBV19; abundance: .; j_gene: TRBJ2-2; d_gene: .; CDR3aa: CASSIGRNTGELFF; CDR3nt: TGTGCCAGTAGTATTGGTAGGAACACCGGGGAGCTGTTTTTT
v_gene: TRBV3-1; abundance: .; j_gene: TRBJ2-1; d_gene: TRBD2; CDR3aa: CASSRRLAGGHHNEQFF; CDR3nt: TGTGCCAGCAGCCGAAGACTAGCGGGGGGGCACCACAATGAGCAGTTCTTC
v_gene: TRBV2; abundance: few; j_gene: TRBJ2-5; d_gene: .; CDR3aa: CASSDRNQETQYF; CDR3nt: TGTGCCAGCAGTGACAGGAACCAAGAGACCCAGTACTTC
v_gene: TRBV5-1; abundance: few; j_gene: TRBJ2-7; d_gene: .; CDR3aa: CASSFRSGDYEQYF; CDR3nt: TGCGCCAGCAGCTTCCGGTCGGGGGACTACGAGCAGTACTTC
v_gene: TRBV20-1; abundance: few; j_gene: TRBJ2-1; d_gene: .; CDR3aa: CSARDRATIHNEQFF; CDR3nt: TGCAGTGCTAGAGATCGGGCGACTATCCACAATGAGCAGTTCTTC
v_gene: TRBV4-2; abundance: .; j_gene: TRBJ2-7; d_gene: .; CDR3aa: CASSQGDPSYEQYF; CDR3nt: TGTGCCAGCAGCCAAGGGGACCCATCCTACGAGCAGTACTTC
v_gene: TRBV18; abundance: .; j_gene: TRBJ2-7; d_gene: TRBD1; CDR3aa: CASSPPGQRGEQYF; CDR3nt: TGTGCCAGCTCACCGCCGGGACAGAGGGGAGAGCAGTACTTC
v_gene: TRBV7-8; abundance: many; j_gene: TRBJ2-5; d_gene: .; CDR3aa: CASSLEEETQYF; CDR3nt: TGTGCCAGCAGCTTAGAGGAAGAGACCCAGTACTTC
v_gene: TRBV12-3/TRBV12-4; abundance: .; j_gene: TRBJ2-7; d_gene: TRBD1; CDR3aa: CASSLRTGGPDEQYF; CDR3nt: TGTGCCAGCAGTTTACGGACAGGGGGGCCCGACGAGCAGTACTTC
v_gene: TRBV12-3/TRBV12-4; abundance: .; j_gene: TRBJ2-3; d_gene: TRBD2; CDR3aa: CASSLARLAFPDTQYF; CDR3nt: TGTGCCAGCAGTTTAGCCCGACTAGCATTTCCAGATACGCAGTATTTT
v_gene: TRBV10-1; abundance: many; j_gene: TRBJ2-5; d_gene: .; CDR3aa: CAIRGETQYF; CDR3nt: TGCGCCATCCGGGGGGAGACCCAGTACTTC
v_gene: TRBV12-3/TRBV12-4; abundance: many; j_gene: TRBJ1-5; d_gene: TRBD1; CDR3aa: CASSSGQGAQPQHF; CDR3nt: TGTGCCAGCAGTTCTGGACAGGGCGCTCAGCCCCAGCATTTT
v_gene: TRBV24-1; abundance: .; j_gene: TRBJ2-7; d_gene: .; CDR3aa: CAIRFSGSVYEQYF; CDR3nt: TGTGCCATCCGGTTCTCAGGGTCCGTCTACGAGCAGTACTTC
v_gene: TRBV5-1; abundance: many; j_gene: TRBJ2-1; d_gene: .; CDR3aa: CASSLVAGSYNEQFF; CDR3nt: TGCGCCAGCAGCTTGGTGGCGGGATCCTACAATGAGCAGTTCTTC
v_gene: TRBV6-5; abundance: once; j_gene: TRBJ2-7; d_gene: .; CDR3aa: CASSSGFLSYEQYF; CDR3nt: TGTGCCAGCAGTTCGGGGTTCCTCTCCTACGAGCAGTACTTC
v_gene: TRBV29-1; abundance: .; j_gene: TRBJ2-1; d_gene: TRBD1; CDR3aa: CSVATGGWYNEQFF; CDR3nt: TGCAGCGTAGCTACAGGGGGCTGGTACAATGAGCAGTTCTTC
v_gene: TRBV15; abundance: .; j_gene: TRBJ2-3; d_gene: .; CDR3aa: CATSRDPPAAGLSTDTQYF; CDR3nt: TGTGCCACCAGCAGAGATCCCCCCGCAGCGGGCCTTAGCACAGATACGCAGTATTTT
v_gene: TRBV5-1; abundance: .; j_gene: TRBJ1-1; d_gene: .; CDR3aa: CASSSLPGMNTEAFF; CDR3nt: TGCGCCAGCAGCTCCCTTCCGGGGATGAACACTGAAGCTTTCTTT
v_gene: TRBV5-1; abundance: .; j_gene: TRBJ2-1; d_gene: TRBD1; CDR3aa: CASAAATGGYNEQFF; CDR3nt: TGCGCCAGCGCCGCCGCGACAGGGGGGTACAATGAGCAGTTCTTC
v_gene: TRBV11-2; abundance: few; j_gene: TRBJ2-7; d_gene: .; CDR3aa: CASRPTLDSSYEQYF; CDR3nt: TGTGCCAGCAGGCCTACCCTGGACAGTTCCTACGAGCAGTACTTC
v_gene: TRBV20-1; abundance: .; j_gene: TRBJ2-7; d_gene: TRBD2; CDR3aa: CSARRSSGAYEQYF; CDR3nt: TGCAGTGCTAGGCGGTCTAGCGGGGCCTACGAGCAGTACTTC
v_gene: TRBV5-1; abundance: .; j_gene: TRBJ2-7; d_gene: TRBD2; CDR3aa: CASSLVAGVREQYF; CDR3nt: TGCGCCAGCAGCTTGGTAGCGGGAGTGCGGGAGCAGTACTTC
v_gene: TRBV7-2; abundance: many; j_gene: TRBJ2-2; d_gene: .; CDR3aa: CASSLGPSYTGELFF; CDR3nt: TGTGCCAGCAGCTTAGGCCCCAGCTACACCGGGGAGCTGTTTTTT
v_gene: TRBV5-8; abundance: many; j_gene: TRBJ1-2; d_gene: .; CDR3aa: CASSLAHGLDYGYTF; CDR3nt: TGTGCCAGCAGCTTGGCCCATGGGTTGGACTATGGCTACACCTTC
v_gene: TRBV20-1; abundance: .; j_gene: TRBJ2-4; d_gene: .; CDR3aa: CSATPGAAKNIQYF; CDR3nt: TGCAGTGCCACCCCGGGGGCGGCCAAAAACATTCAGTACTTC
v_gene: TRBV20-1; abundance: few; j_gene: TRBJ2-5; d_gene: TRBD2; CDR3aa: CSARKRTSGGRTIQETQYF; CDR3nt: TGCAGTGCTAGAAAAAGGACTAGCGGGGGCCGAACAATACAAGAGACCCAGTACTTC
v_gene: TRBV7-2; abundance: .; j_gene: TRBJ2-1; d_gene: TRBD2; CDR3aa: CASPAGTSGSHEQFF; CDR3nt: TGTGCCAGCCCCGCCGGGACTAGCGGGAGCCATGAGCAGTTCTTC
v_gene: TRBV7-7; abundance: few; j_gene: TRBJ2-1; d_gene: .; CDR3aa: CASSIGGTSNEQFF; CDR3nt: TGTGCCAGCAGTATCGGAGGGACCAGTAATGAGCAGTTCTTC
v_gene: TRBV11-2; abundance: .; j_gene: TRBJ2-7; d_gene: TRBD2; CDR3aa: CASSLDTAGRSDF; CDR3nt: TGTGCCAGCAGCTTAGACACAGCGGGACGATCGGACTTC
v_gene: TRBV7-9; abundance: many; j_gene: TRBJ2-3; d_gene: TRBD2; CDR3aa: CASSSNRLAGGDTQYF; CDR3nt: TGTGCCAGCAGCTCAAACCGACTAGCGGGAGGAGATACGCAGTATTTT
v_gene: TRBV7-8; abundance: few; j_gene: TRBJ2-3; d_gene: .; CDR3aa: CASSLGTGHGSTDTQYF; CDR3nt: TGTGCCAGCAGCTTAGGCACCGGACATGGGAGCACAGATACGCAGTATTTT
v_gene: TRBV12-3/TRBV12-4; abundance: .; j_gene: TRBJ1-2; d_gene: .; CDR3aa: CASSRGDGYTF; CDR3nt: TGTGCCAGCAGTCGAGGGGATGGCTACACCTTC
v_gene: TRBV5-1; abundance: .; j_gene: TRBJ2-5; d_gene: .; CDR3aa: CASSLSWGNQETQYF; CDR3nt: TGCGCCAGCAGCTTGTCCTGGGGAAACCAAGAGACCCAGTACTTC
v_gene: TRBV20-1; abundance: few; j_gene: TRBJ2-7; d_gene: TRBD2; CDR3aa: CSATTHSGGSYEQYF; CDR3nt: TGCAGTGCTACCACGCACAGCGGGGGGTCCTACGAGCAGTACTTC
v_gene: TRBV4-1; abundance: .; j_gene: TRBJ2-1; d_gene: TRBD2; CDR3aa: CASSQEGLAGNSYNEQFF; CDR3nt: TGCGCCAGCAGCCAAGAAGGGTTAGCGGGAAACTCCTACAATGAGCAGTTCTTC
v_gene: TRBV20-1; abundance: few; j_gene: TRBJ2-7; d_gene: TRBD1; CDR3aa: CSAVDRAYEQYF; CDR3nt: TGCAGTGCTGTGGACAGGGCCTACGAGCAGTACTTC
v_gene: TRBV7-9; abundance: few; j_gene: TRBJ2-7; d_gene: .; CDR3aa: CASSAGGDASLRLSYEQYF; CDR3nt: TGTGCCAGCAGCGCTGGAGGGGACGCCTCTCTGAGGCTCTCCTACGAGCAGTACTTC
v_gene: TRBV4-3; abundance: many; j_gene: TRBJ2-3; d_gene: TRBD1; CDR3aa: CASSQDGTGSDTQYF; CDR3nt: TGCGCCAGCAGCCAAGACGGGACAGGGTCAGATACGCAGTATTTT
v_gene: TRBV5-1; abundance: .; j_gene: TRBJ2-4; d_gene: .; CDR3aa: CASSATGLGDIQYF; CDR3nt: TGCGCCAGCAGCGCAACGGGACTGGGAGACATTCAGTACTTC
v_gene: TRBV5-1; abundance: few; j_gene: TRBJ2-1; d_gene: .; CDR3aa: CASSHQGYSYNEQFF; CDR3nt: TGCGCCAGCAGCCACCAGGGGTACTCCTACAATGAGCAGTTCTTC
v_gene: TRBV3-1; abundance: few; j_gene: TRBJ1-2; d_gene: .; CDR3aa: CASSQGLVRADNYGYTF; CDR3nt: TGTGCCAGCAGCCAAGGACTGGTCAGGGCAGATAACTATGGCTACACCTTC
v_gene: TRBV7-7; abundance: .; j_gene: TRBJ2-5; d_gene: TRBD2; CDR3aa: CASSRSGGVGETQYF; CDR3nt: TGTGCTAGCAGCAGGAGCGGGGGGGTAGGAGAGACCCAGTACTTC
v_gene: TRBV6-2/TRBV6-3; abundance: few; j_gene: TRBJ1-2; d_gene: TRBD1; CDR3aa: CASSYTQGATGPARDGYTF; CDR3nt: TGTGCCAGCAGTTACACCCAGGGGGCAACGGGTCCGGCAAGGGATGGCTACACTTTC
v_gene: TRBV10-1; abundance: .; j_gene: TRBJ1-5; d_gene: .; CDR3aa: CASSESWPDRTSNQPQHF; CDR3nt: TGCGCCAGCAGTGAGTCCTGGCCGGACAGAACAAGCAATCAGCCCCAGCATTTT
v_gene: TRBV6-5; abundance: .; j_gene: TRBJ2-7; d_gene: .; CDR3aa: CASSYGGTPGYEQYF; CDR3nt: TGTGCCAGCAGTTACGGAGGGACCCCGGGATACGAGCAGTACTTC
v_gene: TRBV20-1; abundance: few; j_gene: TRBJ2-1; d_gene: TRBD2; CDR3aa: CSARDLAGFVDEQFF; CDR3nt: TGCAGTGCTAGAGATTTAGCGGGGTTCGTGGATGAGCAGTTCTTC
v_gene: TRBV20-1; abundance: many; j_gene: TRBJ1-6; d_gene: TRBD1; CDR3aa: CSGDSSYNSPLHF; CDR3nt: TGCAGTGGGGACAGCTCCTATAATTCACCCCTCCACTTT
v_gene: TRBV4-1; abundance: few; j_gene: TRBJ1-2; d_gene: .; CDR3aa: CASSQDLLDGYTF; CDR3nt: TGCGCCAGCAGCCAAGATCTTTTGGATGGCTACACCTTC
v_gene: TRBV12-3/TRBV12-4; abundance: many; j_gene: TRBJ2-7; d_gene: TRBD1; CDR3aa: CASSTIGQGSYEQYF; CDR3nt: TGTGCCAGCAGTACCATAGGACAGGGGTCCTACGAGCAGTACTTC
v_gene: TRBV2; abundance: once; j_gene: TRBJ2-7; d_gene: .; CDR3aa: CASSGAGPLGEQYF; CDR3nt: TGTGCCAGCAGTGGGGCCGGGCCCCTCGGGGAGCAGTACTTC
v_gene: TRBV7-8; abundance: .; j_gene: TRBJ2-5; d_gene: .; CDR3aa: CASKTTTGLQETQYF; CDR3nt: TGTGCCAGCAAGACAACGACAGGTCTTCAAGAGACCCAGTACTTC
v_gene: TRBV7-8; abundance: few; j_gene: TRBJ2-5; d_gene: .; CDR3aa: CASSTSTGTQETQYF; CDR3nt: TGTGCCAGCAGCACCAGCACCGGGACCCAAGAGACCCAGTACTTC
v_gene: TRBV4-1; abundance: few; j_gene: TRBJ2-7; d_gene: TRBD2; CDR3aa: CASSPRSGDLHEQYF; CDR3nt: TGCGCCAGCAGCCCCCGTAGCGGGGACCTCCACGAGCAGTACTTC
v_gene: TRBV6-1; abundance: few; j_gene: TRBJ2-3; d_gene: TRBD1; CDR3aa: CASTRAGTGSTDTQYF; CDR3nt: TGTGCCAGCACCAGAGCCGGGACAGGGAGCACAGATACGCAGTATTTT
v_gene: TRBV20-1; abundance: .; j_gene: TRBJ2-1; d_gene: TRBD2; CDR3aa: CSARGLAGGQRSYNEQFF; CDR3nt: TGCAGTGCTAGAGGACTAGCGGGAGGGCAACGCTCCTACAATGAGCAGTTCTTC
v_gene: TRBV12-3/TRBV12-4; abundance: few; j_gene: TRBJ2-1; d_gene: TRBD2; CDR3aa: CASSPGLEQFF; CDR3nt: TGTGCCAGCAGTCCGGGACTAGAGCAGTTCTTC
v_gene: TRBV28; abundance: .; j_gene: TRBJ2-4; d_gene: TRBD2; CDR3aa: CASSFHGGGGAGKNIQYF; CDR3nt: TGTGCCAGCAGTTTCCATGGGGGCGGGGGGGCCGGCAAAAACATTCAGTACTTC
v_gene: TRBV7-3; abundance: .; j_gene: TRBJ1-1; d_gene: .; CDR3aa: CASSPGIGKNTEAFF; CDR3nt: TGTGCCAGCAGCCCAGGTATTGGAAAGAACACTGAAGCTTTCTTT